These T cell receptor beta chains were read from a single sample in a study of blood T cell repertoires in COVID-19. Clones were sequenced by immunoSEQ multiplex PCR, and TCRdb holds only the in-frame ones, with some missing. The sample lists roughly 330,000 clones; approximately 89% were seen once. The specimen sequenced was PBMCs or T cells enriched from blood (not recorded which). Receptors originate from a man aged 25-45 years who had recovered from COVID-19. Each CDR3 is given with its conserved first and last residue. The D gene is left open where the match is weak. Not every row has a clone size; where given, it reads once, few, many or a size class.

j_gene: TRBJ1-4; d_gene: TRBD1; abundance: .; v_gene: TRBV19; CDR3nt: TGTGCCAGTAGCGACTGGACAGGTTCAAATGAAAAACTGTTTTTT; CDR3aa: CASSDWTGSNEKLFF
j_gene: TRBJ1-6; d_gene: .; abundance: .; v_gene: TRBV30; CDR3nt: TGTGCCTGGAGTGTACTTTCCGAACCCCTCCACTTT; CDR3aa: CAWSVLSEPLHF
j_gene: TRBJ2-7; d_gene: TRBD2; abundance: .; v_gene: TRBV19; CDR3nt: TGTGCCAGTAGTCCCAACGGGGGGGGGACCTACGAGCAGTACTTC; CDR3aa: CASSPNGGGTYEQYF
j_gene: TRBJ1-4; d_gene: .; abundance: .; v_gene: TRBV19; CDR3nt: TGTGCCAGTAGTAGGGGCAGGGAAGAGAAACTGTTTTTT; CDR3aa: CASSRGREEKLFF
j_gene: TRBJ2-5; d_gene: .; abundance: .; v_gene: TRBV6-5; CDR3nt: TGTGCCAGCCTACAGGGTACTCAAGAGACCCAGTACTTC; CDR3aa: CASLQGTQETQYF
j_gene: TRBJ1-4; d_gene: TRBD1; abundance: .; v_gene: TRBV3-1/TRBV3-2; CDR3nt: TGTGCCAGCAGCCCCTCGACAGGGTTAGGAAAACTGTTTTTT; CDR3aa: CASSPSTGLGKLFF
j_gene: TRBJ1-6; d_gene: TRBD1; abundance: .; v_gene: TRBV7-9; CDR3nt: TGTGCCAGCAGGCCCCAGGGGGCTAATTCACCCCTCCACTTT; CDR3aa: CASRPQGANSPLHF
j_gene: TRBJ2-7; d_gene: .; abundance: .; v_gene: TRBV14; CDR3nt: TGTGCCAGCAGCCAAATCCAGGGTAGTTTCTACGAGCAGTACTTC; CDR3aa: CASSQIQGSFYEQYF
j_gene: TRBJ1-3; d_gene: TRBD1; abundance: .; v_gene: TRBV5-1; CDR3nt: TGCGCCAGCAGCTTGGGAGACAGGGATGGAAACACCATATATTTT; CDR3aa: CASSLGDRDGNTIYF
j_gene: TRBJ2-7; d_gene: TRBD2; abundance: .; v_gene: TRBV10-3; CDR3nt: TGTGCCATCAGAGCGGGGGGTCTCTCCTACGAGCAGTACTTC; CDR3aa: CAIRAGGLSYEQYF
j_gene: TRBJ1-6; d_gene: .; abundance: .; v_gene: TRBV27; CDR3nt: TGTGCCAGCAGCAATTATAATTCACCCCTCCACTTT; CDR3aa: CASSNYNSPLHF
j_gene: TRBJ1-1; d_gene: .; abundance: .; v_gene: TRBV7-3; CDR3nt: TGTGCCAGCAGCTTAATTTCGGCGGGGCGGACTGAAGCTTTCTTT; CDR3aa: CASSLISAGRTEAFF
j_gene: TRBJ1-6; d_gene: .; abundance: .; v_gene: TRBV30; CDR3nt: TGTGCCTGGAGTCGGGGGGGGACAAATTCACCCCTCCACTTT; CDR3aa: CAWSRGGTNSPLHF
j_gene: TRBJ1-5; d_gene: .; abundance: few; v_gene: TRBV21-1; CDR3nt: TGTGCCAGCCCTCTACTTAATAACCGTCGGCCCCAGCATTTT; CDR3aa: CASPLLNNRRPQHF
j_gene: TRBJ2-3; d_gene: TRBD1; abundance: .; v_gene: TRBV5-6; CDR3nt: TGTGCCAGCCGTCACAGGGGTGCTCCCACAGATACGCAGTATTTT; CDR3aa: CASRHRGAPTDTQYF
j_gene: TRBJ1-1; d_gene: TRBD1; abundance: .; v_gene: TRBV30; CDR3nt: TGTGCCTGGAGTGTCCAGGGGGGGAACACTGAAGCTTTCTTT; CDR3aa: CAWSVQGGNTEAFF
j_gene: TRBJ2-7; d_gene: .; abundance: .; v_gene: TRBV2; CDR3nt: TGTGCCAGCAGTGTCGGGTCCGAGCAGTACTTC; CDR3aa: CASSVGSEQYF
j_gene: TRBJ2-1; d_gene: TRBD2; abundance: .; v_gene: TRBV5-1; CDR3nt: TGCGCCAGCAGCTCTCTAGCGGGGGGTAGCTACAATGAGCAGTTCTTC; CDR3aa: CASSSLAGGSYNEQFF
j_gene: TRBJ1-1; d_gene: TRBD1; abundance: .; v_gene: TRBV4-2; CDR3nt: TGTGCCAGCAGCCAAGAGATAGGCGGGACAGGGATGGCTTTCTTT; CDR3aa: CASSQEIGGTGMAFF
j_gene: TRBJ2-7; d_gene: TRBD2; abundance: .; v_gene: TRBV4-1; CDR3nt: TGCGCCAGCAGCCAAGATTCTCAACTAGCGGGGGTTAGCTCCACCTACGAGCAGTACTTC; CDR3aa: CASSQDSQLAGVSSTYEQYF
j_gene: TRBJ2-1; d_gene: TRBD2; abundance: .; v_gene: TRBV2; CDR3nt: TGTGCCAGCGAAGAAGCTAGCGGGGGTACCTACAATGAGCAGTTCTTC; CDR3aa: CASEEASGGTYNEQFF
j_gene: TRBJ2-1; d_gene: .; abundance: .; v_gene: TRBV18; CDR3nt: TGTGCCAGCTCACCCCCGTCTAATAGCAATGAGCAGTTCTTC; CDR3aa: CASSPPSNSNEQFF
j_gene: TRBJ2-6; d_gene: .; abundance: once; v_gene: TRBV15; CDR3nt: TGTGCCACCAGCAGAGGTGGGGGCCTGGCTGGGGCCAACGTCCTGACTTTC; CDR3aa: CATSRGGGLAGANVLTF
j_gene: TRBJ2-7; d_gene: TRBD1; abundance: .; v_gene: TRBV19; CDR3nt: TGTGCCAGTAGTATTGGGGTCAGGGGGCCAGTCGAGCAGTACTTC; CDR3aa: CASSIGVRGPVEQYF
j_gene: TRBJ1-5; d_gene: .; abundance: .; v_gene: TRBV12-3/TRBV12-4; CDR3nt: TGTGCCAGCAGACAGGGCAATCAGCCCCAGCATTTT; CDR3aa: CASRQGNQPQHF
j_gene: TRBJ2-4; d_gene: TRBD2; abundance: .; v_gene: TRBV27; CDR3nt: TGTGCCAGCAGTCAGACTAGCGGGGGGGCCATGGGGTCCAAAAACATTCAGTACTTC; CDR3aa: CASSQTSGGAMGSKNIQYF
j_gene: TRBJ1-1; d_gene: TRBD1; abundance: .; v_gene: TRBV28; CDR3nt: TGTGCCAGCAGTCGCGGGACAGGTATGAACACTGAAGCTTTCTTT; CDR3aa: CASSRGTGMNTEAFF
j_gene: TRBJ2-7; d_gene: TRBD1; abundance: once; v_gene: TRBV15; CDR3nt: TGTGCCACCAGCAGAGGGCCCGGGACAGCTAGCTCCTACGAGCAGTACTTC; CDR3aa: CATSRGPGTASSYEQYF
j_gene: TRBJ2-7; d_gene: TRBD1; abundance: .; v_gene: TRBV5-6; CDR3nt: TGTGCCAGCAGCACAACCGGGACAGGGGACTACGAGCAGTACTTC; CDR3aa: CASSTTGTGDYEQYF
j_gene: TRBJ2-3; d_gene: .; abundance: .; v_gene: TRBV19; CDR3nt: TGTGCCAGTAGTATACAGGGTACAGATACGCAGTATTTT; CDR3aa: CASSIQGTDTQYF
j_gene: TRBJ1-5; d_gene: .; abundance: .; v_gene: TRBV27; CDR3nt: TGTGCCAGCAGTTTCGCGTCAGGGATTCAGCCCCAGCATTTT; CDR3aa: CASSFASGIQPQHF
j_gene: TRBJ2-1; d_gene: .; abundance: once; v_gene: TRBV2; CDR3nt: TGTGCCAGCAGCGGGAGGACAGGGAATTACAATGAGCAGTTCTTC; CDR3aa: CASSGRTGNYNEQFF